These 29 T cell receptor beta chains came from one sample sequenced in a study of cytomegalovirus exposure and HLA in healthy donors. The primer mix had 60 Vbeta and 13 Jbeta primers. Clones were sequenced by immunoSEQ multiplex PCR, and TCRdb holds only the in-frame ones, with some missing. The sample contains about 130,000 clones, 65% to 70% of which appear only once. The sequenced sample consisted of PBMCs. These receptors were collected from a human donor in good health.

The V gene is TRBV7-4, the J gene TRBJ2-7, with TRBD2 matching over 8 bases. Germline CDR1 is SGHVT and CDR2 is SQSDAQ. The CDR3 spans 15 residues. Germline trimming cut 5 bases from V and 0 bases from J; bases unmatched to any gene: 6. CDR3 DNA sequence: TGTGCCAGCAGCCCCCGACTAGCGATCTCCTACGAGCAGTACTTC. Amino acid sequence: CASSPRLAISYEQYF.

J is TRBJ2-1 and V is TRBV2; a possible D gene is TRBD2 (6 bases). The CDR3 sequence is 11 residues long. Germline assignment: CDR1 SNHLY and CDR2 FYNNEI. V was shortened by 5 bases and J by 10 bases, with 9 bases between the two germline ends. CDR3 nucleotides: TGTGCCAGCAGTATCCGGGAGGAGCAGTTCTTC. Translated, it gives CASSIREEQFF.

V and J are TRBV29-1 and TRBJ1-4; no clear D. The germline V gene has CDR1 SQVTM and CDR2 ANQGSEA. This CDR3 comprises 12 residues. Trimming took 4 bases from V and 2 from J, leaving 5 bases between them. CDR3 nucleotide sequence: TGCAGCGTTGTTGCGACTAATGAAAAACTGTTTTTT. This gives the protein CSVVATNEKLFF.

The genes are TRBV10-3 and TRBJ1-3; TRBD1 aligns across 8 bases. This CDR3 has 15 amino acids. V was pared by 2 bases and J by 2 bases, with 2 bases of the junction left unmatched. The germline V gene encodes CDR1 ENHRY and CDR2 SYGVKD. The CDR3 region has the DNA TGTGCCATCAGTGAGGCAGGGGGCCCTGGAAACACCATATATTTT. It yields the protein CAISEAGGPGNTIYF.

In its sample, this clone was seen a few times. J is TRBJ2-5 and V is TRBV19; 10 bases map to TRBD2. With 4 bases clipped from V and 9 bases from J, the junction kept 5 bases outside the gene matches. Germline CDR1 reads LNHDA; CDR2 reads SQIVND (reference sequence). CDR3 size: 13 residues. The CDR3 spells CASSKVSGGPQYF. Written as DNA, the CDR3 is TGTGCCAGTAGTAAAGTTAGCGGGGGGCCCCAGTACTTC.

This chain joins TRBV5-4 and TRBJ1-1, with D possibly matching TRBD1 (6 bases). Germline V gene lookup returns CDR1 SGHNT and CDR2 YYREEE (reference sequence). CDR3 size: 14 residues. The V gene lost 5 bases and the J gene lost 1 base, with 12 bases spanning the gap. CDR3 protein: CASSSGQKNTEAFF. CDR3 nucleotides: TGTGCCAGCAGTTCTGGACAGAAGAACACTGAAGCTTTCTTT.

This clone was seen a few times. V and J are TRBV18 and TRBJ1-2, with 8 bases identical to TRBD1. The CDR3 covers 15 residues. Looked up from germline, CDR1 is KGHSH and CDR2 is LQKENI. V gave up 2 bases and J gave up 5 bases; unmatched junction bases: 7. The CDR3 region is CASSPDGTGEYGYTF. Written as DNA, the CDR3 is TGTGCCAGCTCACCAGACGGGACAGGCGAGTATGGCTACACCTTC.

This clone was picked up a small number of times. The CDR3 region has the DNA TGTGCCATCGGGGGGGGGTCTGTGGGAAGGACTTCCTCCTACGAGCAGTACTTC. It translates to CAIGGGSVGRTSSYEQYF. V and J are TRBV10-3 and TRBJ2-7; 7 bases are a match to TRBD2. Unmatched junction bases numbered 19, after V lost 8 bases and J lost 0 bases. The CDR3 loop spans 18 amino acids. The germline gives CDR1 ENHRY, CDR2 SYGVKD.

The chain carries TRBV7-3 and TRBJ1-2, with a tentative D call TRBD1 (5 bases). Germline lookup yields CDR1 SGHTA and CDR2 FQGTGA. The CDR3 loop spans 17 amino acids. V lost 4 bases, J lost 8 bases, and 26 bases lay in between. The CDR3 reads CASSSNPGRDNRGGYTF. The CDR3 nucleotides are TGTGCCAGCAGCTCAAATCCGGGGCGGGATAACCGCGGGGGCTACACCTTC.

V usage is TRBV7-3 and J usage is TRBJ2-7; tentatively, D is TRBD1 (6 bases). Trimming cost V 4 bases and J 4 bases, with 14 bases left between them. In germline, CDR1 is SGHTA, CDR2 FQGTGA. The CDR3 runs to 14 residues. This CDR3 is CASSWAGAPYEQYF. CDR3 DNA sequence: TGTGCCAGCAGCTGGGCAGGGGCTCCTTACGAGCAGTACTTC. Filled out from reference TRBV7-3 and TRBJ2-7, the complete variable domain reads GAGVSQTPSNKVTEKGKYVELRCDPISGHTALYWYRQSLGQGPEFLIYFQGTGAADDSGLPNDRFFAVRPEGSVSTLKIQRTERGDSAVYLCASSWAGAPYEQYFGPGTRLTVT.

The rearrangement links TRBV12-5 to TRBJ2-7; D perhaps matches TRBD2 (5 bases). Germline V CDR1 and CDR2: LGHNT, FRNRAP. This CDR3 has 18 amino acids. Deletions cut 0 bases from V and 3 bases from J, with 21 bases between. The DNA of the CDR3 is TGTGCTAGTGGTTTGGTACCCCCCCCTAGCCCCGCAAACTACGAGCAGTACTTC. This translates into CASGLVPPPSPANYEQYF.

With respect to this clone: Its ends do not fully match the called genes, so a read error is possible. The rearrangement uses TRBV7-7 and TRBJ2-7; TRBD1 might be the D (6 bases). From germline, CDR1 is SSHAT and CDR2 FNYEAQ (reference sequence). CDR3 length: 14 residues. CDR3 in amino acids: CASSPAGAIYEQYF. CDR3 sequence (DNA): TGTGCTAGCAGCCCCGCAGGGGCGATCTACGAGCAGTACTTC.

V is TRBV5-1 and J is TRBJ2-1; 12 bases are a match to TRBD2. Germline lookup yields CDR1 SGHRS and CDR2 YFSETQ. V lost 0 bases, J lost 7 bases, and 5 bases stayed unmatched. This CDR3 is 16 amino acids long. The CDR3 here is CASSLGLAGGPNEQFF. The DNA for the CDR3 is TGCGCCAGCAGCTTGGGCCTAGCGGGAGGGCCAAATGAGCAGTTCTTC.

This chain uses TRBV5-1 with TRBJ2-7; the match to TRBD1 covers 11 bases. This CDR3 is built from 16 residues. The junction had 5 bases not matched to a gene; V was cut back by 0 bases and J by 3 bases. The germline V gene encodes CDR1 SGHRS and CDR2 YFSETQ. Here the CDR3 DNA reads TGCGCCAGCAGCTTGGGCCCGGGACAGGGGGTCTACGAGCAGTACTTC. The encoded protein is CASSLGPGQGVYEQYF.

This chain links TRBV5-4 with TRBJ2-7; possibly TRBD2 for D (8 bases). V lost 4 bases to trimming and J lost 5 bases, with 16 bases between them. The germline gives CDR1 SGHNT, CDR2 YYREEE (reference sequence). This CDR3 spans 14 amino acids. The CDR3 is CASSREGASHEQYF. The CDR3 DNA reads TGTGCCAGCAGCCGGGAGGGGGCTTCCCACGAGCAGTACTTC.

This sequence joins TRBV4-2 and TRBJ2-3, with TRBD1 matching 12 bases. J was trimmed by 6 bases and V by 3 bases; bases with no gene match: 7. The CDR3 consists of 16 residues. CDR1 is LGHNA and CDR2 is YNFKEQ in the germline V gene. The CDR3 spells CASSQSGTGGADTQYF. CDR3 DNA sequence: TGTGCCAGCAGCCAGTCCGGGACAGGGGGCGCGGATACGCAGTATTTT.

The J gene is TRBJ2-1, the V gene TRBV28, with D perhaps matching TRBD2 (6 bases). V lost 5 bases and J 8 bases, leaving 16 bases between the germline ends. Germline CDR1 and CDR2: MDHEN and SYDVKM. CDR3 length: 14 residues. This chain's CDR3 is CASSDSWRGHEQFF. The DNA for the CDR3 is TGTGCCAGCAGTGATAGCTGGAGGGGTCATGAGCAGTTCTTC.

The chain uses TRBV28 and TRBJ1-5, with D possibly matching TRBD1 (6 bases). Germline CDR1 is MDHEN and CDR2 is SYDVKM. V lost 5 bases and J 2 bases, leaving 13 bases between the germline ends. This CDR3 spans 15 amino acids. CDR3 region: CASSLQGTGNQPQHF. In DNA form, the CDR3 reads TGTGCCAGCAGTCTACAGGGTACTGGCAATCAGCCCCAGCATTTT.

V gene TRBV6-6 combines with J gene TRBJ1-2, with unresolved D. The CDR3 length is 11 residues. The germline CDR1 and CDR2 sequences are MNHNY and SVGAGI (reference sequence). V dropped 7 bases and J dropped 4 bases, with 7 bases sitting between them. CDR3 sequence (DNA): TGTGCCAGCACTCAGTCCTATGGCTACACCTTC. It yields the protein CASTQSYGYTF.

This chain links TRBV7-7 with TRBJ2-2; D is unclear. The V gene lost 5 bases and the J gene lost 2 bases, with 6 bases spanning the gap. CDR3 length: 13 amino acids. Germline V lookup: CDR1 SSHAT, CDR2 FNYEAQ (reference sequence). Here the CDR3 reads CASSPQNTGELFF. CDR3 DNA: TGTGCCAGCAGCCCCCAAAACACCGGGGAGCTGTTTTTT.

The chain has TRBV4-1 and TRBJ2-7; TRBD2 aligns across 14 bases. V lost 2 bases and J lost 3; bases outside the gene matches: 3. This CDR3 has 16 amino acids. Germline V gene data show CDR1 as MGHRA and CDR2 as YSYEKL. CDR3 coding DNA: TGCGCCAGCAGCCAAAGACTAGCGGGAGGGATCTACGAGCAGTACTTC. Residues: CASSQRLAGGIYEQYF.

The V and J genes are TRBV29-1 and TRBJ1-2, with 7 bases lining up with TRBD1. This CDR3 region has 13 residues. V was clipped by 2 bases and J by 6 bases; unmatched bases: 6. CDR1 is SQVTM, CDR2 ANQGSEA, per germline. The CDR3 loop is CSVERGLRDGYTF. The CDR3, as DNA: TGCAGCGTTGAAAGGGGGCTGAGAGATGGCTACACCTTC.

The chain couples TRBV27 to TRBJ1-4, with D maybe TRBD1 (5 bases). In germline, CDR1 is MNHEY, CDR2 SMNVEV (reference sequence). The ends were cut back, 3 bases at V and 8 bases at J, with 13 bases in the middle. The CDR3 loop spans 14 amino acids. CDR3 coding DNA: TGTGCCAGCAGTTTTCAAGGGGCGCAGGAAAAACTGTTTTTT. Translated: CASSFQGAQEKLFF.

The chain has TRBV19 and TRBJ2-7; D is perhaps TRBD2 (6 bases). The CDR3 has 14 amino acids. The V and J ends lost 6 bases and 4 bases respectively, with 16 bases between them. CDR1 is LNHDA, CDR2 SQIVND, per germline (reference sequence). The CDR3 region is CASRTDGAGYEQYF. Written as DNA, the CDR3 is TGTGCCAGTAGAACGGACGGGGCGGGGTACGAGCAGTACTTC.

This clone was detected once. The junction departs from germline at one end; a sequencing error may be responsible. In the same sample, other DNA sequences code for this CDR3. The J gene is TRBJ1-2, the V gene TRBV19, with 7 bases aligning to TRBD1. The CDR3 is 15 amino acids. Germline loops: CDR1 LNHDA, CDR2 SQIVND (reference sequence). The CDR3 region is CASSGQATHPYGYTF. The CDR3 DNA sequence: TGCGCCAGTAGTGGACAGGCGACGCATCCGTATGGCTACACCTTC. Variable domain in full (rest from reference TRBV19 and TRBJ1-2): DGGITQSPKYLFRKEGQNVTLSCEQNLNHDAMYWYRQDPGQGLRLIYYSQIVNDFQKGDIAEGYSVSREKKESFPLTVTSAQKNPTAFYLCASSGQATHPYGYTFGSGTRLTVV.

This chain connects TRBV19 to TRBJ2-7, with 8 bases that match TRBD1. The CDR3 spans 15 residues. CDR1 is LNHDA and CDR2 is SQIVND in the germline V gene (reference sequence). V shed 3 bases and J 5 bases; nucleotides not matched to a gene: 9. CDR3 protein: CASSISAGGSDEQYF. For the CDR3, the DNA is TGTGCCAGTAGTATCTCGGCAGGGGGCTCGGACGAGCAGTACTTC. Full variable domain (missing parts from reference TRBV19 and TRBJ2-7): DGGITQSPKYLFRKEGQNVTLSCEQNLNHDAMYWYRQDPGQGLRLIYYSQIVNDFQKGDIAEGYSVSREKKESFPLTVTSAQKNPTAFYLCASSISAGGSDEQYFGPGTRLTVT.

This chain links TRBV5-6 with TRBJ1-4; 8 bases agree with TRBD1. J lost 3 bases, V lost 4 bases, and 5 bases had no gene match. This CDR3 has 15 amino acids. Germline CDR1 reads SGHDT; CDR2 reads YYEEEE. In nucleotides, the CDR3 is TGTGCCAGCAGCCCCCAGGGGGCGGCTAATGAAAAACTGTTTTTT. The encoded protein is CASSPQGAANEKLFF.

The gene calls are TRBV7-9 and TRBJ2-3; no clear D gene. The germline V and J ends were trimmed by 8 bases and 2 bases, with 8 bases remaining between them. Germline assignment: CDR1 SEHNR and CDR2 FQNEAQ (reference sequence). This CDR3 contains 12 residues. CDR3 nucleotide sequence: TGTGCCAGCGCCGACACCACAGATACGCAGTATTTT. It specifies CASADTTDTQYF.

This clone came up a few times. The CDR3: CASSLGQYNEQFF. As DNA, the CDR3 is TGTGCCAGCAGCTTGGGACAGTACAATGAGCAGTTCTTC. V is TRBV5-4 and J is TRBJ2-1, with a weak D call TRBD1 (5 bases). Per the germline V gene, CDR1 is SGHNT and CDR2 is YYREEE (reference sequence). Trimming pared 0 bases from V and 4 bases from J, leaving 5 bases between. There are 13 residues in the CDR3.